This T cell receptor (beta chain) was identified in a study of cytomegalovirus exposure and HLA in healthy donors. PCR was performed using 60 Vbeta and 13 Jbeta primers. Profiling relied on immunoSEQ multiplex PCR, and the TCRdb table lists in-frame clones only, not all of them. Here the sample spans 150,000 to 200,000 clones, 65% to 75% being singletons. Comments on this clone: Its antigen is as yet unknown.

General study findings and limits: Accurate predictions that matched the HLA-A and HLA-B alleles of most subjects were reportedly made from TCR beta sequences. In a later analysis, DRB1 alleles had the most associated TCRs; HLA-C alleles the fewest.

The source material was PBMCs. This TCR was recovered from a girl aged 5 to 17 in good health and CMV-seronegative.

The CDR3 nucleotides read TGTGCCAGCAGACTAGCGGGTGAGACCCAGTACTTC. As protein: CASRLAGETQYF. The V and J genes are TRBV2 and TRBJ2-5; 9 bases are a match to TRBD2. The CDR3 spans 12 residues. Trimming cost V 6 bases and J 5 bases; bases outside gene matches: 1. Germline V CDR1 and CDR2: SNHLY, FYNNEI.